The TCR beta chain described here comes from a study of T cell repertoires in aging, cancer and after chemotherapy. Across the whole study: Donor ages fell into six groups from 30 or younger up to 70 or older. Findings of the study overall: Across the chemotherapy interval, each cancer cohort showed higher median generation probability, suggesting thymic rebound. Untreated cancer patients had significantly lower blood TCR diversity than age-matched healthy donors.

Rearranged V-D-J TRB sequences were amplified with a mixed TRB-A/B primer pool. TCRdb independently ran MiXCR on the multiplex PCR reads; one entry per CDR3 protein. The sample holds some 8,000 distinct CDR3 sequences, 25% to 35% seen once. There are 14 residues in the CDR3. Germline CDR1 and CDR2: ENHRY and SYGVKD. Remarks on this clonotype: Antigen specificity is unknown. The junction shows a germline mismatch at one end, possibly a read error.

Amplification of TCR beta used genomic DNA extracted from peripheral blood. This chain connects TRBV10-3 to TRBJ1-6; D not resolved. The sequencing input was blood. This TCR derives from a human donor in good health. As DNA, the CDR3 is TGCGCCAGCAGCGTTGGGAGTTATAATTCACCCCTCCACTTT. Translated: CASSVGSYNSPLHF.